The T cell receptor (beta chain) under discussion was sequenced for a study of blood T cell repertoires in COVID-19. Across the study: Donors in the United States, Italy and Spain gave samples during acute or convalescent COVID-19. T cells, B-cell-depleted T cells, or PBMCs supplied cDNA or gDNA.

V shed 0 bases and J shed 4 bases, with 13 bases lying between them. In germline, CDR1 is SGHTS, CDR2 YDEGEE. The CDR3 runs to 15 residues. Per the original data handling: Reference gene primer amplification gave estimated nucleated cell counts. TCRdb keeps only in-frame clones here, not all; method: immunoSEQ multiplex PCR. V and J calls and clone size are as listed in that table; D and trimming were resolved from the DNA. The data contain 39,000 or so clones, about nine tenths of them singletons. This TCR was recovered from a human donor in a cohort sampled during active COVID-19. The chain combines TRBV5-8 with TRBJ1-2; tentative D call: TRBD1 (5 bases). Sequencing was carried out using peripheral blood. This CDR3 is CASSLDQGYSYGYTF. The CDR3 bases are TGTGCCAGCAGCTTGGATCAGGGTTATTCCTATGGCTACACCTTC.